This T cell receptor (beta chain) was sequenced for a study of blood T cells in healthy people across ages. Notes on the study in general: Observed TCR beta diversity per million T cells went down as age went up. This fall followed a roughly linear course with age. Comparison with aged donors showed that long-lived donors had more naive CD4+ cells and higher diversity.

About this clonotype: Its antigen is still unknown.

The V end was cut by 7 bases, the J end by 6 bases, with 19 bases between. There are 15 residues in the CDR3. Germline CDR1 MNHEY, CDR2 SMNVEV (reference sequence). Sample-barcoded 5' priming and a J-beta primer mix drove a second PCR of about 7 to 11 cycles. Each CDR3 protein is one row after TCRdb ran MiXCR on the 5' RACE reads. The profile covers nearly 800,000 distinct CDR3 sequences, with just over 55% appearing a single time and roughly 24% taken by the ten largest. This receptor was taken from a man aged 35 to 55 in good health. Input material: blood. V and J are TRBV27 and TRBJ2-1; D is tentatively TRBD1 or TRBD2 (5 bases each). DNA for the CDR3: TGTGCCAGCAACCGACTACCGACAGCCGCCAATGAGCAGTTCTTC. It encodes CASNRLPTAANEQFF.